The 21 T cell receptor beta chains reported below all come from one sample, sequenced in a study of response to subunit inactivated influenza vaccine. TCRdb itself ran the RT-PCR reads through MiXCR, one entry per CDR3 protein. The sample has 500,000 to 600,000 distinct CDR3 sequences; roughly 15% are singletons. The sample here was PBMCs from blood, taken about 12 days after vaccination. The source is a man between 45 and 60 years old who received an inactivated influenza vaccine.

The rearrangement links TRBV7-2 to TRBJ2-3; no clear D. In germline, CDR1 is SGHTA, CDR2 FQGNSA. The CDR3 loop spans 11 amino acids. The germline V and J ends were trimmed by 2 bases and 10 bases, with 7 bases remaining between them. This chain's CDR3 is CASSLFFSQYF. The CDR3 DNA reads as TGTGCCAGCAGCTTATTTTTTTCGCAGTATTTT.

The chain couples TRBV12-3 or TRBV12-4 to TRBJ2-7; D uncertain. Trimming took 2 bases from V and 0 from J, leaving 14 bases between them. The CDR3 covers 16 residues. The CDR3 DNA follows: TGTGCCAGCAGTTTATTCGGGCCCAGAAACTCCTACGAGCAGTACTTC. It encodes CASSLFGPRNSYEQYF.

V gene TRBV9 combines with J gene TRBJ2-7; 14 positions match TRBD2. Germline assignment: CDR1 SGDLS and CDR2 YYNGEE. There are 16 residues in the CDR3. V lost 4 bases to trimming and J lost 6 bases; unmatched junction nucleotides: 9. The CDR3 coding sequence is TGTGCCAGCAGCCCCACCGGGGGACTAGCGGGGGTCGAGCAGTACTTC. Amino acids: CASSPTGGLAGVEQYF.

The V and J genes are TRBV15 and TRBJ1-1; TRBD1 might be the D (5 bases). The CDR3 covers 14 residues. V shed 1 base and J shed 0 bases, with 6 bases lying between them. The germline CDR1 and CDR2 sequences are LNHNV and YYDKDF (reference sequence). CDR3 protein: CATSRGQLNTEAFF. CDR3 DNA sequence: TGTGCCACCAGCAGAGGACAGTTGAACACTGAAGCTTTCTTT.

This clonotype was recorded many times. This chain connects TRBV2 to TRBJ2-3; D call uncertain. From germline, CDR1 is SNHLY and CDR2 FYNNEI. V was clipped by 1 base and J by 4 bases, with 9 bases between them. The CDR3 is 14 residues long. The DNA for the CDR3 is TGTGCCAGCAGTGAAGGGGCCCGGTCAGATACGCAGTATTTT. As protein: CASSEGARSDTQYF.

This chain joins TRBV11-2 and TRBJ2-7, with a weak D call TRBD1 (5 bases). This CDR3 contains 14 residues. V gave up 5 bases and J gave up 2 bases, with 13 bases separating them. The germline gives CDR1 SGHAT, CDR2 FQNNGV. The CDR3 loop is CASSMRQLPYEQYF. The CDR3 coding sequence is TGTGCCAGCAGCATGCGACAGCTACCCTACGAGCAGTACTTC.

At least ten counts were recorded for this clonotype. The chain recombines TRBV12-3 or TRBV12-4 with TRBJ2-7, with D maybe TRBD1 (6 bases). The CDR3 extends over 12 amino acids. V was shortened by 8 bases and J by 4 bases, with 12 bases between the two germline ends. The CDR3 nucleotides are TGTGCCAGCGGAACCGGACAGTACGAGCAGTACTTC. As protein: CASGTGQYEQYF.

This clonotype was seen only a few times. This chain uses TRBV20-1 with TRBJ2-1; D not resolved. Between the trimmed V and J ends, which lost 4 bases and 4 bases, there was a span of 11 bases. There are 13 residues in the CDR3. From germline, CDR1 is DFQATT and CDR2 SNEGSKA (reference sequence). The CDR3 spells CSAMPPWYNEQFF. CDR3 nucleotides: TGCAGTGCTATGCCTCCCTGGTACAATGAGCAGTTCTTC.

This clonotype was picked up a small number of times. The chain couples TRBV6-5 to TRBJ2-7; D gene unclear. Germline CDR1 is MNHEY and CDR2 is SVGAGI. This CDR3 has 13 residues. V dropped 2 bases and J dropped 3 bases, with 8 bases sitting between them. Here the CDR3 reads CASSYAHNYEQYF. The CDR3 DNA reads as TGTGCCAGCAGTTACGCTCACAACTACGAGCAGTACTTC.

In this sample, this clonotype turned up a few times. The chain has TRBV29-1 and TRBJ2-3; 10 nucleotides align to TRBD2. CDR1 SQVTM and CDR2 ANQGSEA come from the germline V gene. The junction had 6 bases not matched to a gene; V was cut back by 5 bases and J by 1 base. The CDR3 has 15 amino acids. The chain's CDR3 is CSVTMGTSGTDTQYF. The CDR3 region has the DNA TGCAGCGTTACCATGGGGACTAGCGGCACAGATACGCAGTATTTT.

This clonotype has a handful of counts. This rearrangement joins TRBV15 to TRBJ2-7; D is undetermined. The CDR3 consists of 12 residues. CDR1 LNHNV and CDR2 YYDKDF come from the germline V gene (reference sequence). Deletions cut 1 base from V and 3 bases from J, with 4 bases between. The CDR3 reads CATSRVNYEQYF. CDR3 sequence (DNA): TGTGCCACCAGCAGAGTAAACTACGAGCAGTACTTC.

This clonotype was seen a handful of times. The gene calls are TRBV12-3 or TRBV12-4 and TRBJ2-2; D ambiguous. The ends were cut back, 1 base at V and 2 bases at J, with 11 bases in the middle. This CDR3 comprises 16 residues. The CDR3 region has the DNA TGTGCCAGCAGTTTAGGCTTAGGGTCCAACACCGGGGAGCTGTTTTTT. Translation gives CASSLGLGSNTGELFF.

This clonotype was seen a few times. This chain connects TRBV11-1 to TRBJ2-5, with 8 bases aligning to TRBD1. V dropped 2 bases and J dropped 4; count of bases not matched to a gene: 12. CDR3 size: 17 residues. The germline V gene encodes CDR1 SGHAT and CDR2 FQDESV (reference sequence). In DNA form, the CDR3 reads TGTGCCAGCAGCTTATTTCCCGGACAGGGTAGCGGAGAGACCCAGTACTTC. Its translation is CASSLFPGQGSGETQYF.

In this sample, this clonotype turned up a few times. The chain joins TRBV12-3 or TRBV12-4 to TRBJ2-1; 13 bases agree with TRBD2. This CDR3 comprises 16 residues. Trimming cost V 3 bases and J 9 bases; bases outside gene matches: 8. The CDR3 DNA sequence: TGTGCCAGCAGTTTCTCGGCGGGACTAGCGGGAACTGAGCAGTTCTTC. It yields the protein CASSFSAGLAGTEQFF.

Only a few counts were recorded for this clonotype. This rearrangement joins TRBV12-3 or TRBV12-4 to TRBJ2-3, with TRBD2 matching over 15 bases. This CDR3 region has 18 residues. The trim removed 5 bases at V and 4 bases at J, leaving 10 bases unmatched. DNA for the CDR3: TGTGCCAGCAGTCCACACTCCGGGACTAGCGGGGGGTCAGATACGCAGTATTTT. This gives the protein CASSPHSGTSGGSDTQYF.

This clonotype was seen more than once but under ten times. This chain connects TRBV4-3 to TRBJ2-1, with D perhaps TRBD2 (6 bases). With 2 bases removed from V and 5 bases from J, the gap between germline ends came to 13 bases. The CDR3 has 15 residues. CDR1 and CDR2 (germline): LGHNA, YSLEER. The CDR3 DNA follows: TGCGCCAGCAGCCAATCAGCCTGGGAGGACAATGAGCAGTTCTTC. Residues: CASSQSAWEDNEQFF.

This clonotype has at least ten counts. The chain links TRBV5-1 to TRBJ2-7, with D perhaps given as TRBD1 or TRBD2 (5 bases each). V was trimmed by 2 bases and J by 3 bases, leaving 15 bases between them. The V gene's germline CDR1 is SGHRS and CDR2 YFSETQ. The length of the CDR3 is 15 residues. The CDR3 is CASSLGRDGIYEQYF. The CDR3 nucleotides read TGCGCCAGCAGCTTAGGCCGGGACGGAATCTACGAGCAGTACTTC.

The chain is built from TRBV7-9 and TRBJ2-7; TRBD2 agrees at 7 bases. Germline V gene lookup returns CDR1 SEHNR and CDR2 FQNEAQ (reference sequence). This CDR3 comprises 11 residues. V shed 1 base, J shed 12 bases, and the junction held 3 bases outside the gene matches. CDR3 bases: TGTGCCAGCAGCTTAGGGGACTACCGGTACTTC. This codes for CASSLGDYRYF.

This clonotype appeared many times. The chain uses TRBV12-3 or TRBV12-4 and TRBJ2-3; D remains ambiguous. V lost 6 bases to trimming and J lost 4 bases, with 14 bases between them. This CDR3 is built from 14 residues. Written as DNA, the CDR3 is TGTGCCAGCAGCCTAACGGTTTCGGCAGATACGCAGTATTTT. This codes for CASSLTVSADTQYF.

This clonotype turned up a few times. The chain combines TRBV6-2 or TRBV6-3 with TRBJ1-1, with D tentatively TRBD1 (5 bases). Germline V gene lookup returns CDR1 MNHEY and CDR2 SVGEGT. V lost 2 bases, J lost 0 bases, and 13 bases lay in between. This CDR3 has 16 amino acids. In nucleotides, the CDR3 is TGTGCCAGCAGTTACGTCGGGGGGGAAGTGAACACTGAAGCTTTCTTT. It codes for CASSYVGGEVNTEAFF.

V is TRBV29-1 and J is TRBJ1-1; TRBD1 matches 9 bases. The CDR3 is 13 residues long. From germline, CDR1 is SQVTM and CDR2 ANQGSEA. V lost 8 bases and J lost 4; bases outside the gene matches: 8. The CDR3 protein is CSSRDRVATEAFF. Written as DNA, the CDR3 is TGCAGCTCCCGGGACAGGGTGGCCACTGAAGCTTTCTTT.